These 30 T cell receptor delta chains originate from one sample sequenced in a study of DNA immune sequencing with unique molecular identifiers (dated by TCRdb to between 2020 and 2021). Receptors were amplified or captured by multiplex PCR. The instrument given in TCRdb is Illumina MiniSeq. Genomic DNA was amplified with a 32-plex assay using primers for all 8 TRDV and 4 TRDJ genes covering the CDR3. During roughly 3 cycles of barcoding PCR, a 12-nucleotide UMI was attached, and a second PCR using Illumina adapter primers followed. Via CATT, TCRdb reprocessed the public reads, and rows with identical DNA were then joined. Present in this sample are 4,800 or so delta-chain clones, about 11% of which were seen just once. The top ten clones comprise approximately 50% of the sample. The sample comprised gamma-delta T cells enriched from blood buffy coat, or unenriched PBMCs (not recorded which). Receptors were obtained from a human donor in good health.

This clone was observed at least ten times. The J gene is TRDJ1, the V gene TRDV1; 12 bases are a match to TRDD3. The J gene comes from matching the DNA to germline here; TCRdb lacks it. This CDR3 has 26 residues. CDR1 is TSWWSYY, CDR2 QGS, per germline. With 5 bases clipped from V and 0 bases from J, the junction kept 34 bases outside the gene matches. CDR3 DNA: TGTGCTCTTGGGTTGGGACGGGTCCAACGCATTTACTGGGGGATACCGGTGGACCAGTACACCGATAAACTCATCTTT. Translated: CALGLGRVQRIYWGIPVDQYTDKLIF.

This clone was picked up a small number of times. For this DNA, TCRdb reports the protein of a much larger clone, which diverges at residue 6, most likely from a read error; the protein presented here is translated directly from the DNA. V is TRDV2 and J is TRDJ1; the match to TRDD3 covers 13 bases. V dropped 0 bases and J dropped 0; count of bases not matched to a gene: 12. CDR1 GEAIGNYY and CDR2 EKD come from the germline V gene. This CDR3 comprises 20 residues. For the CDR3, the DNA is TGTGCCTGTGACACCATCGCTACTGGGGGATACGGAGGGTACACCGATAAACTCATCTTT. It codes for CACDTIATGGYGGYTDKLIF.

Of note for this clone: This likely reflects a read error, since a far larger clone is one base away. The sample carries other DNA sequences with the same CDR3. The chain combines TRDV2 with TRDJ2, with 12 nucleotides matching TRDD3. The CDR3 length is 18 residues. Losses at the gene ends were 1 base for V and 3 bases for J; bases not matched to a gene: 8. CDR1 GEAIGNYY and CDR2 EKD come from the germline V gene. In nucleotides, the CDR3 is TGTGCCTGTGACACTCTACTGGGGGATACTTCTCTGACAGCACAACTCTTCTTT. Protein sequence: CACDTLLGDTSLTAQLFF.

Comments on this clone: With only one base between it and a far larger clone, this is likely a read error. This chain joins TRDV1 and TRDJ1; 10 nucleotides match TRDD3. TCRdb leaves out the J gene; it was filled in here by matching the DNA to germline. CDR3 length: 26 amino acids. V lost 3 bases to trimming and J lost 0 bases; unmatched junction nucleotides: 34. Germline CDR1 is TSWWSYY and CDR2 is QGS. CDR3: CALGDLGFLQSLTGGSSSLYTDKLIF. The CDR3, as DNA: TGTGCTCTTGGGGATCTGGGGTTCCTACAGTCCTTAACTGGGGGATCTTCTTCTTTGTACACCGATAAACTCATCTTT.

This clone was seen more than once but under ten times. The chain combines TRDV1 with TRDJ1; 7 nucleotides align to TRDD3. Because TCRdb records no J gene, it was assigned here through a match of the DNA to germline. CDR3 length: 20 residues. CDR1 is TSWWSYY and CDR2 is QGS in the germline V gene. Germline trimming cut 3 bases from V and 0 bases from J; bases unmatched to any gene: 19. The CDR3 DNA sequence: TGTGCTCTTGGGGAGCCCTTTATACGCCGTTGGGGGACGTACACCGATAAACTCATCTTT. Translated: CALGEPFIRRWGTYTDKLIF.

Comment on this clone: This DNA's translation and the protein TCRdb lists, from a much larger clone, do not match at residue 11, likely due to a read error; the protein shown is translated from the DNA. The chain joins TRDV2 to TRDJ3; D remains ambiguous. Germline assignment: CDR1 GEAIGNYY and CDR2 EKD. The CDR3 consists of 19 residues. With 3 bases removed from V and 2 bases from J, the gap between germline ends came to 19 bases. This chain's CDR3 is CACDQIKEEPPWDTRQMFF. The CDR3 DNA follows: TGTGCCTGTGACCAAATCAAGGAGGAGCCCCCCTGGGACACCCGACAGATGTTTTTC.

This clone rates as large. The identical CDR3 is also encoded by other nucleotide sequences in the sample. V and J are TRDV2 and TRDJ1; 13 bases match TRDD3. The CDR3 contains 20 residues. Germline V lookup: CDR1 GEAIGNYY, CDR2 EKD. The J segment lost 2 bases and the V segment lost 1 base, leaving 15 bases of the junction unmatched. CDR3 protein: CACDTLGTGGYARSTDKLIF. CDR3 sequence (DNA): TGTGCCTGTGACACGTTGGGTACTGGGGGATACGCGAGGTCAACCGATAAACTCATCTTT.

About this clone: This is likely an artifact of a read error, given a far larger clone one base away. Written as DNA, the CDR3 is TGTGCTCTTGGGGAACTTGGGTCTTCTAATAACCTACTGGGGGATACGCTTCACACCGATAAACTCATCTTT. Amino acids: CALGELGSSNNLLGDTLHTDKLIF. The rearrangement links TRDV1 to TRDJ1, with 13 bases aligning to TRDD3. The J gene is not listed in TCRdb, so it was assigned here from a DNA match to germline. The CDR3 extends over 24 amino acids. J was trimmed by 0 bases and V by 0 bases; bases with no gene match: 22. Germline CDR1 and CDR2: TSWWSYY and QGS.

With respect to this clone: The TCRdb protein, from a much larger clone, departs from this DNA's translation at residue 13, likely by read error; the protein shown derives from the DNA. This rearrangement joins TRDV2 to TRDJ2; 12 nucleotides align to TRDD3. The trim removed 0 bases at V and 6 bases at J, leaving 10 bases unmatched. Germline CDR1 and CDR2: GEAIGNYY and EKD. This CDR3 contains 18 residues. CDR3 residues: CACDTLLGDTSLAAQLFF. DNA for the CDR3: TGTGCCTGTGACACCCTACTGGGGGATACTTCTCTGGCAGCACAACTCTTCTTT.

In its sample, this clone was seen many times. TCRdb pairs this DNA with a much larger clone's protein that differs at residue 7, likely a read error; the protein shown was translated from the DNA. The chain links TRDV2 to TRDJ1, with no clear D. The CDR3 extends over 17 amino acids. Trimming shortened V by 1 base and J by 0 bases, and 17 bases separated the two germline ends. CDR1 is GEAIGNYY and CDR2 is EKD in the germline V gene. The CDR3 DNA reads TGTGCCTGTGACACTCTGGTGGATGGAAAGTACACCGATAAACTCATCTTT. Translating gives CACDTLVDGKYTDKLIF.

A word on this clone: TCRdb assigns this DNA the protein of a much larger clone, which departs from its translation at residue 14; this likely reflects a read error, and the protein shown comes from translating the DNA. The chain recombines TRDV2 with TRDJ1; 11 positions agree with TRDD3. CDR1 is GEAIGNYY, CDR2 EKD, per germline. The length of the CDR3 is 17 residues. In DNA, the CDR3 is TGTGCCTGTGACACCGTTGGGGGATACGCCTCCACCGATAATCTCATCTTT. Protein product: CACDTVGGYASTDNLIF.

In regard to this clone: Given a far larger clone just one base away, this is likely a sequencing read error. The V gene went uncalled, while the J gene is TRDJ1; the table gives TRDD3 as D, unverified against the DNA. This CDR3 contains 28 residues. CDR3 protein: CAYRSAGGGLAYWGTRVSILLCTDKLIF. The CDR3 coding sequence is TGTGCTTATAGGAGCGCGGGGGGGGGCCTAGCTTACTGGGGGACACGCGTATCAATCCTCCTTTGCACCGATAAACTCATCTTT.

This clone has only a few counts. Different DNA sequences within this sample yield the same CDR3. DNA for the CDR3: TGTGCTCTTGGGGAAAAATGGGAGGGAACCTACACCGATAAACTCATCTTT. Amino acid sequence: CALGEKWEGTYTDKLIF. The chain employs TRDV1 and TRDJ1; D not resolved. Looked up from germline, CDR1 is TSWWSYY and CDR2 is QGS. The V and J ends lost 2 bases and 0 bases respectively, with 16 bases between them. This CDR3 spans 17 amino acids.

About this clone: TCRdb's entry gives the protein of a much larger clone, which mismatches this DNA's translation at residue 9, likely from a read error; the protein reported here is translated from the DNA. This chain connects TRAV38-2/DV8 to TRDJ1, with 12 nucleotides matching TRDD3. The junction had 22 bases not matched to a gene; V was cut back by 2 bases and J by 5 bases. The length of the CDR3 is 21 residues. Germline values: CDR1 TSESDYY, CDR2 QEAYKQQN. The chain's CDR3 is CAYRSTSTLSTGGYKTDKLIF. The CDR3 DNA follows: TGTGCTTATAGGAGTACTTCTACTTTGAGTACTGGGGGATACAAGACAGATAAACTCATCTTT.

No call was made for the V gene; the J gene is TRDJ1; the DNA was not used to check the table's D call, TRDD3. CDR3 length: 18 residues. The CDR3 loop is CALGEGVLPTRYTDKLIF. The CDR3 DNA follows: TGTGCTCTTGGGGAAGGGGTTCTACCGACCCGGTACACCGATAAACTCATCTTT.

About this clone: The protein TCRdb gives is from a much larger clone and does not agree with this DNA's translation at residue 18, likely a read error; the protein shown here comes from the DNA. The rearrangement links TRDV2 to TRDJ1, with 9 bases fitting TRDD3. The J call may be mistaken, given a closer DNA end match to TRDJ2. Germline V CDR1 and CDR2: GEAIGNYY, EKD. This CDR3 spans 19 amino acids. The CDR3 protein is CACDTLSLLGEEYTDKLFF. CDR3 nucleotide sequence: TGTGCCTGTGACACCTTGTCTTTACTGGGGGAAGAGTACACCGATAAACTCTTCTTT.

This clone was observed a few times. The CDR3 reads CAASAAYTDKLIF. CDR3 in DNA: TGTGCAGCAAGCGCGGCGTACACCGATAAACTCATCTTT. The chain combines TRAV29/DV5 with TRDJ1; D remains ambiguous. CDR3 length equals 13 residues. CDR1 is NSMFDY, CDR2 ISSIKDK, per germline. V lost 0 bases to trimming and J lost 0 bases, with 6 bases between them.

This clone showed up just a few times. It is likely a read error: a sequence one base away is far more abundant. Although no V gene was called, TRDJ1 is the J gene; the D segment call TRDD3 is taken from the table without a DNA check. This CDR3 contains 20 residues. CDR3 bases: TGTGCCTGTGACACACTGAGGGTTTCTGGGGGACACGAGTACACCGATAAACTCATCTTT. It codes for CACDTLRVSGGHEYTDKLIF.

This clone occurred many times. This sample also contains other DNA sequences that code for the same CDR3. J is TRDJ1 and V is TRDV3; 13 nucleotides align to TRDD3. Germline V gene lookup returns CDR1 TVYSNPD and CDR2 GDNSRS (reference sequence). The CDR3 is 15 residues long. V lost 2 bases and J lost 6; bases outside the gene matches: 9. The CDR3 DNA is TGTGCCTTTGACGTACTGGGGGATACGAAGAATAAACTCATCTTT. It translates to CAFDVLGDTKNKLIF. The variable domain in full, with the rest retrieved from reference TRDV3 and TRDJ1, is CDKVTQSSPDQTVASGSEVVLLCTYDTVYSNPDLFWYRIRPDYSFQFVFYGDNSRSEGADFTQGRFSVKHILTQKAFHLVISPVRTEDSATYYCAFDVLGDTKNKLIFGKGTRVTVEP.

This clone was counted only a few times. TCRdb attributes to this sequence the protein of a much larger clone, which differs from the DNA translation at residue 12; a read error is likely, and the protein displayed is translated from the DNA. The chain uses TRDV2 and TRDJ1, with 11 bases aligning to TRDD3. The junction had 8 bases not matched to a gene; V was cut back by 0 bases and J by 3 bases. The CDR3 length is 17 residues. The germline V gene encodes CDR1 GEAIGNYY and CDR2 EKD. The CDR3 DNA sequence: TGTGCCTGTGACACCGTTGGGGGATACGCTGGGGCCGATAAACTCATCTTT. Amino acid sequence: CACDTVGGYAGADKLIF.

This clone was picked up a small number of times. Distinct nucleotide sequences in the sample also encode this CDR3. This sequence joins TRDV2 and TRDJ1; 12 nucleotides line up with TRDD3. This CDR3 comprises 16 residues. The germline gives CDR1 GEAIGNYY, CDR2 EKD. The V gene end was trimmed by 3 bases and the J gene end by 3 bases; junction bases not matched to a gene: 7. The CDR3 spells CACDLLGDTQADKLIF. CDR3 nucleotides: TGTGCCTGTGACCTTCTGGGGGATACGCAGGCCGATAAACTCATCTTT.

Worth noting for this clone: This DNA's translation and the protein TCRdb lists, from a much larger clone, do not match at residue 15, likely due to a read error; the protein shown is translated from the DNA. The chain employs TRDV2 and TRDJ3, with D possibly TRDD3 on 5 matching bases. The CDR3 totals 19 residues. Germline V gene lookup returns CDR1 GEAIGNYY and CDR2 EKD. The CDR3 sequence: CACDATSSSNSWDTPQMFF. For the CDR3, the DNA is TGTGCCTGTGACGCCACCTCCAGTTCCAACTCCTGGGACACCCCACAGATGTTTTTC.

This clone was seen once. This rearrangement joins TRDV1 to TRDJ1, with D possibly being TRDD3 (5 bases). Germline matching of the DNA provided the J gene here, since TCRdb leaves it blank. The CDR3 loop spans 22 amino acids. Trimming stripped 4 bases from V and 0 bases from J, with 33 bases between. Germline V gives CDR1 TSWWSYY, CDR2 QGS. CDR3 in amino acids: CALGATPRADSSYWRYTDKLIF. In nucleotides, the CDR3 is TGTGCTCTTGGGGCCACCCCTAGGGCTGATTCTTCTTACTGGAGATACACCGATAAACTCATCTTT.

This clone was seen ten or more times. With only one base between it and a far larger clone, this is likely a read error. The same CDR3 can be traced to other DNA sequences in this sample. V is TRDV2 and J is TRDJ1, with 7 bases matching TRDD3. CDR3 length: 14 amino acids. CDR1 is GEAIGNYY, CDR2 EKD, per germline. The CDR3 here is CACDKVGDTDKLIF. CDR3 DNA sequence: TGTGCCTGTGACAAAGTGGGGGACACTGATAAACTCATCTTT.

This clone was counted a few times. The mismatch at residue 15 between this DNA's translation and the TCRdb protein of a much larger clone likely reflects a read error; the protein shown is translated from the DNA. The rearrangement links TRDV2 to TRDJ1, with 13 bases that match TRDD3. The CDR3 covers 18 residues. Germline V lookup: CDR1 GEAIGNYY, CDR2 EKD. CDR3 bases: TGTGCCTGTGACACTCTAAGTACTGGGGGATACGGCGCCGATAGACTCATCTTT. Translating gives CACDTLSTGGYGADRLIF.

For this clone: The mismatch at residue 8 between this DNA's translation and the TCRdb protein of a much larger clone likely reflects a read error; the protein shown is translated from the DNA. This sequence joins TRDV2 and TRDJ1; no clear D. The CDR3 runs 15 residues. V was clipped by 0 bases and J by 1 base, with 11 bases between them. Germline V gene lookup returns CDR1 GEAIGNYY and CDR2 EKD. CDR3 amino acids: CACDTVGVRTDKLIF. CDR3 bases: TGTGCCTGTGACACCGTCGGGGTTCGCACCGATAAACTCATCTTT.

This clone has just a few counts. The chain couples TRDV2 to TRDJ1; 7 nucleotides line up with TRDD3. The length of the CDR3 is 16 residues. Germline V gene data show CDR1 as GEAIGNYY and CDR2 as EKD. After removal of 0 bases from V and 4 bases from J, the junction contained 10 bases not matched to a gene. The CDR3 bases are TGTGCCTGTGACACCGTCGGTGGGGGACAAAACGATAAACTCATCTTT. It specifies CACDTVGGGQNDKLIF.

About this clone: With a far larger clone one base away, a read error is the likely cause. This chain uses TRDV1 with TRDJ1, with 10 positions matching TRDD3. TCRdb offers no J gene call, so here the DNA was matched to germline to obtain one. Germline V gene sequence: CDR1 TSWWSYY, CDR2 QGS. The CDR3 is 26 amino acids. Losses at the gene ends were 0 bases for V and 0 bases for J; bases not matched to a gene: 31. CDR3 DNA sequence: TGTGCTCTTGGGGAACTGGGGTTCCTACTGTCCTTAACTGGGGGATCTTCTTCTTTGTACACCGATAAACTCATCTTT. Residues: CALGELGFLLSLTGGSSSLYTDKLIF.

As to this clone: A far larger clone is only one base removed, so a read error is likely. The CDR3 DNA reads as TGTGCTCTTGGGGAACGCCGGCTTCCGAAGGGCGTGTACTGGGGGATACGCGGATCGACTCAACTCATCTTT. Its protein is CALGERRLPKGVYWGIRGSTQLIF. The rearrangement joins TRDV1 to TRDJ1; TRDD3 agrees at 13 bases. Matching the DNA to germline supplied the J gene, which TCRdb does not give. The CDR3 loop spans 24 amino acids. Germline trimming cut 1 base from V and 9 bases from J; bases unmatched to any gene: 32. Germline V gene sequence: CDR1 TSWWSYY, CDR2 QGS.

Only a few counts were recorded for this clone. The amino acid sequence in TCRdb belongs to a much larger clone and departs from this DNA's translation at residue 4, likely a sequencing read error; the sequence shown is translated from the DNA. The chain has TRDV2 and TRDJ1; 9 bases are shared with TRDD3. There are 17 residues in the CDR3. Germline loops: CDR1 GEAIGNYY, CDR2 EKD. The J segment lost 0 bases and the V segment lost 5 bases, leaving 12 bases of the junction unmatched. The CDR3, as DNA: TGTGCCTGTGTCACTCTGGGGGATGGAAAGTACACCGATAAACTCATCTTT. Protein sequence: CACVTLGDGKYTDKLIF.